This passage covers 17 T cell receptor beta chains from one sample sequenced in a study of cytomegalovirus exposure and HLA in healthy donors. The table came from immunoSEQ multiplex PCR; TCRdb's copy has only in-frame clones and leaves some out. In the table there are 150,000 to 200,000 clones, approximately 89% of which are singletons. Sequencing was performed on PBMCs. The receptors come from a man younger than 35 in good health and CMV-seropositive.

This clone was observed once. The chain combines TRBV5-1 with TRBJ2-1; TRBD2 is a possible D gene (5 bases). CDR1 SGHRS and CDR2 YFSETQ come from the germline V gene. The germline V and J ends were trimmed by 2 bases and 0 bases, with 9 bases remaining between them. The CDR3 consists of 15 residues. The CDR3 here is CASSLAVFSYNEQFF. Written as DNA, the CDR3 is TGCGCCAGCAGCTTAGCGGTTTTCTCCTACAATGAGCAGTTCTTC.

The chain employs TRBV2 and TRBJ2-3; 11 nucleotides line up with TRBD2. With 6 bases clipped from V and 2 bases from J, the junction kept 7 bases outside the gene matches. The CDR3 has 16 amino acids. The germline V gene encodes CDR1 SNHLY and CDR2 FYNNEI. The CDR3 spells CASRDPGLADTDTQYF. In DNA form, the CDR3 reads TGTGCCAGCAGAGACCCGGGACTAGCGGACACAGATACGCAGTATTTT.

The chain links TRBV29-1 to TRBJ1-1, with TRBD1 as a possible D gene (5 bases). Trimming pared 6 bases from V and 7 bases from J, leaving 15 bases between. The CDR3 consists of 12 residues. CDR1 and CDR2 (germline): SQVTM, ANQGSEA. The CDR3 DNA reads as TGCAGCGTCACCGGCCCCGGGGGTGAAGCTTTCTTT. Translating it yields CSVTGPGGEAFF.

The chain couples TRBV6-1 to TRBJ2-6, with D maybe TRBD1 (6 bases). Germline V CDR1 and CDR2: MNHNS, SASEGT. With 2 bases removed from V and 4 bases from J, the gap between germline ends came to 15 bases. There are 17 residues in the CDR3. The DNA of the CDR3 is TGTGCCAGCAGTGAACAGATGGGGGCGACGGGGGCCAACGTCCTGACTTTC. The encoded protein is CASSEQMGATGANVLTF.

The chain recombines TRBV6-1 with TRBJ1-3, with TRBD1 matching over 7 bases. Germline CDR1 and CDR2: MNHNS and SASEGT. V lost 3 bases and J lost 2; bases outside the gene matches: 7. The length of the CDR3 is 16 residues. The CDR3 DNA reads TGTGCCAGCAGTGACGGAGAGGGGGCTACTGGAAACACCATATATTTT. Its protein is CASSDGEGATGNTIYF.

The genes are TRBV7-2 and TRBJ2-1; 14 positions match TRBD2. V trimming: 2 bases; J trimming: 7 bases; junction bases outside the gene matches: 4. The CDR3 length is 16 residues. Looked up from germline, CDR1 is SGHTA and CDR2 is FQGNSA. CDR3 in amino acids: CASSLFGTSGSNEQFF. CDR3 bases: TGTGCCAGCAGCTTATTCGGGACTAGCGGGAGTAATGAGCAGTTCTTC.

The chain is built from TRBV5-4 and TRBJ1-5; D remains ambiguous. Trimming left V 9 bases short and J 3 bases short, with 13 bases between. This CDR3 has 13 residues. Germline-derived CDR1 and CDR2 are SGHNT and YYREEE (reference sequence). CDR3 DNA: TGTGCCACCCAGGCGGGGATCAATCAGCCCCAGCATTTT. It encodes CATQAGINQPQHF. Together with reference TRBV5-4 and TRBJ1-5, the CDR3 gives the full variable domain: ETGVTQSPTHLIKTRGQQVTLRCSSQSGHNTVSWYQQALGQGPQFIFQYYREEENGRGNFPPRFSGLQFPNYSSELNVNALELDDSALYLCATQAGINQPQHFGDGTRLSIL.

The chain has TRBV6-5 and TRBJ1-4; TRBD1 matches at 7 bases. Per the germline V gene, CDR1 is MNHEY and CDR2 is SVGAGI. V shed 0 bases, J shed 8 bases, and the junction held 6 bases outside the gene matches. The CDR3 is made up of 15 amino acids. The CDR3 sequence is CASSYSFDRAEKLFF. Written as DNA, the CDR3 is TGTGCCAGCAGTTACTCATTTGACAGGGCCGAAAAACTGTTTTTT.

The V and J genes are TRBV6-6 and TRBJ1-1; 7 positions agree with TRBD1. Per germline, CDR1 MNHNY and CDR2 SVGAGI (reference sequence). The CDR3 is made up of 13 amino acids. With V trimmed by 2 bases and J by 4 bases, 1 base remained unmatched. The CDR3 is CASSYRGPTEAFF. CDR3 sequence (DNA): TGTGCCAGCAGTTACAGGGGGCCCACTGAAGCTTTCTTT.

The chain employs TRBV20-1 and TRBJ2-7; TRBD1 is a possible D gene (6 bases). The V gene's germline CDR1 is DFQATT and CDR2 SNEGSKA (reference sequence). V was cut by 5 bases and J by 8 bases, with 13 bases left in between. This CDR3 has 11 residues. CDR3: CSAVGQFKQYF. The CDR3 region has the DNA TGCAGTGCTGTAGGACAGTTTAAGCAGTACTTC.

This clone has only one observation. The chain employs TRBV5-1 and TRBJ2-7; D is unclear. Germline CDR1 SGHRS, CDR2 YFSETQ. The CDR3 has 14 amino acids. The V and J ends lost 0 bases and 2 bases respectively, with 9 bases between them. As DNA, the CDR3 is TGCGCCAGCAGCTTGGGGCAGGCCGCCTACGAGCAGTACTTC. This translates into CASSLGQAAYEQYF.

V usage is TRBV29-1 and J usage is TRBJ1-1; D perhaps matches TRBD1 (5 bases). Germline loops: CDR1 SQVTM, CDR2 ANQGSEA. CDR3 length equals 14 residues. Trimming cost V 7 bases and J 1 base, with 16 bases left between them. CDR3 bases: TGCAGCGCAGCTGCCGGGGACTCGAACACTGAAGCTTTCTTT. Its translation is CSAAAGDSNTEAFF.

This clone was seen a single time. Other DNA variants within this sample encode the same CDR3. The rearrangement links TRBV27 to TRBJ2-7; the match to TRBD1 covers 8 bases. The germline V gene encodes CDR1 MNHEY and CDR2 SMNVEV (reference sequence). This CDR3 has 14 amino acids. With V trimmed by 5 bases and J by 4 bases, 7 bases remained unmatched. CDR3 amino acids: CASSITGGSYEQYF. The CDR3 DNA reads TGTGCCAGCAGTATAACAGGGGGTTCTTACGAGCAGTACTTC.

The rearrangement uses TRBV7-8 and TRBJ1-4, with 8 positions matching TRBD1. J lost 0 bases, V lost 7 bases, and 7 bases had no gene match. This CDR3 spans 16 amino acids. The germline CDR1 and CDR2 sequences are SGHVS and FQNEAQ. CDR3 nucleotide sequence: TGTGCCAGCAACCAGGGACAGGCCCCAACTAATGAAAAACTGTTTTTT. Encoded protein: CASNQGQAPTNEKLFF.

This chain connects TRBV5-6 to TRBJ2-4; TRBD1 matches 7 bases. The CDR3 consists of 16 residues. Germline assignment: CDR1 SGHDT and CDR2 YYEEEE. The V gene end was trimmed by 4 bases and the J gene end by 0 bases; junction bases not matched to a gene: 7. The CDR3 DNA sequence: TGTGCCAGCAGCCCGGGACAGTTGCTAGCCAAAAACATTCAGTACTTC. The encoded protein is CASSPGQLLAKNIQYF.

V usage is TRBV7-9 and J usage is TRBJ2-5, with 15 bases fitting TRBD2. Germline V CDR1 and CDR2: SEHNR, FQNEAQ (reference sequence). The CDR3 has 16 amino acids. V trimming: 1 base; J trimming: 7 bases; junction bases outside the gene matches: 4. The CDR3 sequence: CASSLDRTSGGVTQYF. DNA for the CDR3: TGTGCCAGCAGCTTAGACCGGACTAGCGGGGGGGTGACCCAGTACTTC.

The sample holds one count of this clone. The chain recombines TRBV27 with TRBJ2-1, with 7 bases matching TRBD1. CDR3 length equals 14 residues. V lost 8 bases, J lost 8 bases, and 12 bases stayed unmatched. Germline lookup yields CDR1 MNHEY and CDR2 SMNVEV (reference sequence). The CDR3 reads CASWSGTVIDEQFF. The CDR3, as DNA: TGTGCCAGCTGGTCCGGGACAGTAATCGATGAGCAGTTCTTC.